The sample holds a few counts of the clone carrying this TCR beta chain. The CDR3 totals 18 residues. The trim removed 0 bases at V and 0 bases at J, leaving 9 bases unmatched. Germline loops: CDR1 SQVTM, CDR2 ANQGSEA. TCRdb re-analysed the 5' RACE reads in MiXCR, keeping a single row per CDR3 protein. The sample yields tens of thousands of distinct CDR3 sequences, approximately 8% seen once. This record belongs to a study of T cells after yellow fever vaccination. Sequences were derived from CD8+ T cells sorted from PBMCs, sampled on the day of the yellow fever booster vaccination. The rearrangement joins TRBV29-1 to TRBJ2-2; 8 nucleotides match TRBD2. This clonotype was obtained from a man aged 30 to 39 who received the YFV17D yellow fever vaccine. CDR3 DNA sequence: TGCAGCGTTGAAGATCGAACAGCGGGGGAACCGAACACCGGGGAGCTGTTTTTT. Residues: CSVEDRTAGEPNTGELFF.